Presented here are 8 T cell receptor beta chains from one specimen sequenced in a study of T cell clonality in common variable immunodeficiency. Here immunoSEQ multiplex PCR was the method, and the copy in TCRdb shows in-frame clones only, minus some. This sample has about 31,000 clones, each found more than once. Sequences were obtained from peripheral blood mononuclear cells. These receptors were taken from a person aged 18-70 years in good health.

This clone occurred a few times. The read terminates 3 residues before the CDR3 end, so the remaining end is supplied by the germline J gene. V usage is TRBV20-1 and J usage is TRBJ2-3; TRBD1 agrees at 8 bases. Germline lookup yields CDR1 DFQATT and CDR2 SNEGSKA (reference sequence). The CDR3 has 13 amino acids. Partial CDR3 DNA: TGCAGTGCCTTCGACAGGGGCCAAGAGACG. As protein: CSAFDRGQET. The complete CDR3 protein is CSAFDRGQETQYF.

This clone was seen many times. Coverage ceases 3 residues before the CDR3 finishes, and the germline J gene fills in the end. The chain is built from TRBV16 and TRBJ1-2, with a weak D call TRBD1 (6 bases). The CDR3 runs to 13 residues. With 2 bases removed from V and 4 bases from J, the gap between germline ends came to 8 bases. CDR1 is KGHSY and CDR2 is FQNENV in the germline V gene. The DNA read from the CDR3 is TGTGCCAGCAGCCAAGACAGGATCTATGGC. Translated, it gives CASSQDRIYG. The whole CDR3 sequence is CASSQDRIYGYTF.

This clone has a count of ten or more. Read coverage stops 3 residues before the CDR3 terminus; the germline J gene supplies the remainder. The V gene is TRBV20-1, the J gene TRBJ1-2, with 8 bases aligning to TRBD1. The CDR3 is 13 amino acids. Germline CDR1 and CDR2: DFQATT and SNEGSKA (reference sequence). The ends lost 2 bases at V and 3 bases at J; junction bases unmatched: 2. This CDR3 is CSARTTGDYGYTF. CDR3 DNA (partial): TGCAGTGCTAGAACGACAGGGGACTATGGC.

This clone was observed at least ten times. Read sequence stops 3 residues before the CDR3 end, and the germline J gene provides the missing end. The chain employs TRBV7-2 and TRBJ1-1; D remains unclear. The CDR3 is 11 amino acids. Germline V CDR1 and CDR2: SGHTA, FQGNSA. V lost 1 base, J lost 7 bases, and 4 bases lay in between. The CDR3 loop is CASSLGIEAFF. The part of the CDR3 DNA that was read is TGTGCCAGCAGCTTAGGTATTGAA.

In this sample, this clone turned up a few times. The read terminates 3 residues before the CDR3 end, so the remaining end is supplied by the germline J gene. V gene TRBV11-2 combines with J gene TRBJ1-1; 7 bases are shared with TRBD1. The CDR3 covers 13 residues. V shed 5 bases, J shed 7 bases, and the junction held 7 bases outside the gene matches. Germline V gene data show CDR1 as SGHAT and CDR2 as FQNNGV. CDR3 bases read: TGTGCCAGCAGCAACACAGGGGCTAGTGAA. It encodes CASSNTGASE. The CDR3 in full is CASSNTGASEAFF.

This clone has a count of ten or more. Read sequence stops 3 residues before the CDR3 end, and the germline J gene provides the missing end. The sample holds other DNA sequences that translate to the same CDR3. The chain carries TRBV5-1 and TRBJ2-3; TRBD2 matches at 10 bases. Germline V gene lookup returns CDR1 SGHRS and CDR2 YFSETQ. There are 15 residues in the CDR3. With V trimmed by 2 bases and J by 6 bases, 6 bases remained unmatched. This CDR3 is CASSLLAGPPDTQYF. CDR3 DNA (partial): TGCGCCAGCAGCTTACTAGCGGGGCCCCCTGATACG.

This clone has at least ten counts. One end of the junction varies from germline; a read error may be responsible. The read ends 3 residues early relative to the CDR3; the germline J gene fills the gap. The chain carries TRBV4-2 and TRBJ2-2; TRBD1 aligns across 7 bases. This CDR3 contains 16 residues. CDR1 LGHNA and CDR2 YNFKEQ come from the germline V gene. CDR3 bases read: TGCGCCAGCAGTAGGGACAGTAGCTCTGGGGCCAACGTG. This codes for CASSRDSSSGANV. The whole CDR3 protein reads CASSRDSSSGANVLFF.

This clone appeared many times. The missing CDR3 end, 3 residues past where the read stops, is filled in from the germline J gene. The V and J genes are TRBV18 and TRBJ2-3; no clear D. The germline V gene has CDR1 KGHSH and CDR2 LQKENI. The CDR3 runs to 13 residues. Trimming cost V 3 bases and J 2 bases, with 6 bases left between them. The sequenced part of the CDR3 DNA is TGTGCCAGCTCACCGTATAACACAGATACG. Encoded protein: CASSPYNTDT. The full CDR3 is CASSPYNTDTQYF. The whole variable domain, remainder taken from reference TRBV18 and TRBJ2-3, is NAGVMQNPRHLVRRRGQEARLRCSPMKGHSHVYWYRQLPEEGLKFMVYLQKENIIDESGMPKERFSAEFPKEGPSILRIQQVVRGDSAAYFCASSPYNTDTQYFGPGTRLTVL.